This TCR beta chain was captured by sequencing in a study of blood T cell repertoires in COVID-19. Background on the study: Both acute and convalescent COVID-19 samples were obtained from the United States, Italy and Spain.

The length of the CDR3 is 13 residues. Germline lookup yields CDR1 MNHEY and CDR2 SMNVEV (reference sequence). Trimming pared 3 bases from V and 4 bases from J, leaving 9 bases between. Assay: immunoSEQ multiplex PCR; the TCRdb copy retains only in-frame clones and omits some. Of under 250,000 clones in the sample, approximately 80% are singletons; the top ten hold about 27%. The sample taken for sequencing was peripheral blood. The chain combines TRBV27 with TRBJ1-2; D not resolved. The origin of this receptor is a man between 40 and 49 years old with acute or convalescent COVID-19. The CDR3 DNA reads TGTGCCAGCAGTTTCCAGGCCGGCTATGGCTACACCTTC. The encoded protein is CASSFQAGYGYTF.